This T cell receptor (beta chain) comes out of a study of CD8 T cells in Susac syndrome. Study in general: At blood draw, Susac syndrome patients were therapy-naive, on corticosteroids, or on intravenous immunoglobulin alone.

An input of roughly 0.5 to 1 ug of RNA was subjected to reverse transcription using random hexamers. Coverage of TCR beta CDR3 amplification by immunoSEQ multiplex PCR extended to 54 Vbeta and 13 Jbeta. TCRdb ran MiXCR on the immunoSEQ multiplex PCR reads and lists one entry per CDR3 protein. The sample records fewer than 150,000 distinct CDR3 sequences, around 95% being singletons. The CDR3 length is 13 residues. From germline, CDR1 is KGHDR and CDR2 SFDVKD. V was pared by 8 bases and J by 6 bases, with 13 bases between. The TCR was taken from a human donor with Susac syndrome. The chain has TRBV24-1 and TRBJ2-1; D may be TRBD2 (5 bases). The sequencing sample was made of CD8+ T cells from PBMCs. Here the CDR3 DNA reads TGTGCCACCATCGGGCTAGAGGGCAATGAGCAGTTCTTC. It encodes CATIGLEGNEQFF.